The 7 T cell receptor beta chains given below trace back to one sample, sequenced in a study of T cell responses to AZD1222 COVID-19 vaccine. This table comes from immunoSEQ multiplex PCR, and its TCRdb copy is limited to in-frame clones, with some not included. The sample lists around 150,000 clones; approximately 85% were seen once. Source: peripheral blood, taken 28 days after the second dose of the MenACWY control vaccine. Receptors originate from an adult who received the MenACWY meningococcal vaccine as a control.

This chain connects TRBV9 to TRBJ2-1, with 8 bases matching TRBD2. J lost 3 bases, V lost 3 bases, and 5 bases had no gene match. CDR3 length equals 15 residues. Germline V gene lookup returns CDR1 SGDLS and CDR2 YYNGEE. Here the CDR3 reads CASSEGLENYNEQFF. As DNA, the CDR3 is TGTGCCAGCAGCGAGGGACTAGAAAACTACAATGAGCAGTTCTTC.

In its sample, this clone was seen once. A junction end diverges from the germline sequence, so it may reflect a read error. The V gene is TRBV19, the J gene TRBJ2-3; possibly TRBD1 for D (5 bases). This CDR3 contains 12 residues. The V gene's germline CDR1 is LNHDA and CDR2 SQIVND (reference sequence). CDR3 sequence: CASSIPPGPVHF. The CDR3 DNA reads TGTGCCAGTAGTATCCCGCCAGGGCCGGTACATTTT.

The chain uses TRBV5-1 and TRBJ2-3; weak D call: TRBD1 (6 bases). Germline CDR1 reads SGHRS; CDR2 reads YFSETQ. The CDR3 extends over 14 amino acids. Trimming pared 1 base from V and 2 bases from J, leaving 8 bases between. The CDR3 spells CASSLTGPTDTQYF. The DNA of the CDR3 is TGCGCCAGCAGCTTGACAGGGCCCACAGATACGCAGTATTTT.

The chain is built from TRBV7-2 and TRBJ2-3; 12 nucleotides line up with TRBD2. The V and J ends lost 6 bases and 5 bases, in that order; junction bases with no gene match: 15. CDR1 and CDR2 from the germline V gene are SGHTA and FQGNSA. This CDR3 contains 18 residues. The CDR3 nucleotides are TGTGCCAGCAGTCTAAAAGGGTCTAGCGGGAGGGCGATAGATACGCAGTATTTT. This gives the protein CASSLKGSSGRAIDTQYF.

V is TRBV21-1 and J is TRBJ2-4; the table's D call, TRBD2, was not checked against the DNA. TRBV21-1 represents a pseudogene. There are 18 residues in the CDR3. The chain's CDR3 is CASRRLAGGPLAKNIQYF. The CDR3 nucleotides are TGTGCCAGCAGGAGACTAGCGGGGGGGCCACTAGCCAAAAACATTCAGTACTTC.

The rearrangement links TRBV18 to TRBJ1-1; D gene unclear. Germline V gives CDR1 KGHSH, CDR2 LQKENI. Trimming left V 1 base short and J 3 bases short, with 12 bases between. CDR3 length: 15 residues. This CDR3 is CASSPRSVRDTEAFF. For the CDR3, the DNA is TGTGCCAGCTCACCACGATCGGTTAGGGACACTGAAGCTTTCTTT.

Written as DNA, the CDR3 is TGTGCCTCCGGGAGACAACTACACACAGATACGCAGTATTTT. Translation gives CASGRQLHTDTQYF. The chain couples TRBV9 to TRBJ2-3; tentatively, D is TRBD2 (6 bases). The germline CDR1 and CDR2 sequences are SGDLS and YYNGEE. The CDR3 sequence is 14 residues long. Trimming left V 10 bases short and J 2 bases short, with 17 bases between. The variable domain in full, with the rest retrieved from reference TRBV9 and TRBJ2-3, is DSGVTQTPKHLITATGQRVTLRCSPRSGDLSVYWYQQSLDQGLQFLIQYYNGEERAKGNILERFSAQQFPDLHSELNLSSLELGDSALYFCASGRQLHTDTQYFGPGTRLTVL.